A single sample gave rise to the 15 T cell receptor beta chains below, sequenced in a study of T cells in localized non-small cell lung cancer. TCRdb's copy holds only in-frame clones and misses some; the assay was immunoSEQ multiplex PCR. This table has under 50,000 clones, 86% appearing once. The sample here was peripheral blood mononuclear cells, taken before any cancer treatment. The receptors stem from a male donor aged 60 or over with stage II lung adenocarcinoma.

The chain has TRBV7-8 and TRBJ2-7, with TRBD2 matching 7 bases. This CDR3 has 13 amino acids. In germline, CDR1 is SGHVS, CDR2 FQNEAQ. V lost 1 base to trimming and J lost 4 bases; unmatched junction nucleotides: 1. The CDR3 loop is CASSLVAGYEQYF. The DNA for the CDR3 is TGTGCCAGCAGCTTAGTAGCGGGTTACGAGCAGTACTTC.

The rearrangement uses TRBV30 and TRBJ2-7, with a tentative D call TRBD2 (5 bases). Deletions cut 0 bases from V and 5 bases from J, with 20 bases between. Germline V CDR1 and CDR2: GTSNPN, SVGIG (reference sequence). The CDR3 contains 16 residues. This chain's CDR3 is CAWSVRWGTGVHEQYF. The CDR3 bases are TGTGCCTGGAGTGTACGGTGGGGAACCGGGGTCCACGAGCAGTACTTC.

The V gene is TRBV6-5, the J gene TRBJ1-4; tentative D call: TRBD1 (6 bases). Per germline, CDR1 MNHEY and CDR2 SVGAGI. V lost 6 bases and J lost 7, with 15 bases in between. The CDR3 has 14 residues. CDR3 sequence: CASRMGGAGEKLFF. The CDR3 region has the DNA TGTGCCAGCAGGATGGGGGGGGCAGGTGAAAAACTGTTTTTT.

In its sample, this clone was seen once. Other nucleotide sequences in the sample specify the same CDR3. V usage is TRBV2 and J usage is TRBJ1-1, with D hard to call. The ends were cut back, 1 base at V and 1 base at J, with 4 bases in the middle. The CDR3 sequence is 13 residues long. Per germline, CDR1 SNHLY and CDR2 FYNNEI. In DNA form, the CDR3 reads TGTGCCAGCAGTGAAGTCGAGAACACTGAAGCTTTCTTT. It yields the protein CASSEVENTEAFF.

V is TRBV19 and J is TRBJ1-2; D is possibly TRBD1 (5 bases). The CDR3 loop spans 15 amino acids. The germline V gene encodes CDR1 LNHDA and CDR2 SQIVND (reference sequence). V lost 1 base and J 8 bases, leaving 17 bases between the germline ends. The CDR3 DNA is TGTGCCAGTAGTATAGGTGGGGCACGGGGGTACGGCTACACCTTC. It translates to CASSIGGARGYGYTF. Using reference TRBV19 and TRBJ1-2 for the parts outside the CDR3, the full variable domain is DGGITQSPKYLFRKEGQNVTLSCEQNLNHDAMYWYRQDPGQGLRLIYYSQIVNDFQKGDIAEGYSVSREKKESFPLTVTSAQKNPTAFYLCASSIGGARGYGYTFGSGTRLTVV.

The chain is built from TRBV7-3 and TRBJ2-1, with 7 bases lining up with TRBD2. This CDR3 spans 14 amino acids. The V gene's germline CDR1 is SGHTA and CDR2 FQGTGA. Germline trimming cut 1 base from V and 15 bases from J; bases unmatched to any gene: 12. CDR3 nucleotides: TGTGCCAGCAGCTTAATAGCCTCGGGAGGCGAACGGTTCTTC. Protein product: CASSLIASGGERFF. The complete variable domain, with remaining parts taken from reference TRBV7-3 and TRBJ2-1, reads GAGVSQTPSNKVTEKGKYVELRCDPISGHTALYWYRQSLGQGPEFLIYFQGTGAADDSGLPNDRFFAVRPEGSVSTLKIQRTERGDSAVYLCASSLIASGGERFFGPGTRLTVL.

The chain has TRBV6-6 and TRBJ1-4, with 7 bases that match TRBD1. The ends lost 6 bases at V and 8 bases at J; junction bases unmatched: 6. Germline CDR1 and CDR2: MNHNY and SVGAGI (reference sequence). The CDR3 runs to 13 residues. CDR3 nucleotide sequence: TGTGCCAGCAGATCACAGGGGTGGGAAAAACTGTTTTTT. Its protein product is CASRSQGWEKLFF.

CDR3 region: CASSEGGYSGNTIYF. The CDR3 DNA reads TGTGCCAGCAGCGAGGGGGGATACTCTGGAAACACCATATATTTT. The chain couples TRBV5-4 to TRBJ1-3; the D gene is possibly TRBD1 (6 bases). The CDR3 covers 15 residues. Germline loops: CDR1 SGHNT, CDR2 YYREEE (reference sequence). Trimming pared 4 bases from V and 0 bases from J, leaving 11 bases between.

The J gene is TRBJ2-2, the V gene TRBV6-1; TRBD2 matches at 11 bases. V trimming: 2 bases; J trimming: 5 bases; junction bases outside the gene matches: 7. Germline-derived CDR1 and CDR2 are MNHNS and SASEGT. This CDR3 spans 17 amino acids. CDR3 DNA sequence: TGTGCCAGCAGTGAAAGAGGTCTAGCGGGAGGAACCGGGGAGCTGTTTTTT. It is translated as CASSERGLAGGTGELFF.

In its sample, this clone was seen a few times. The chain carries TRBV10-2 and TRBJ2-1; a possible D gene is TRBD2 (6 bases). The CDR3 is 17 residues long. V shed 4 bases and J shed 8 bases, with 24 bases lying between them. Per germline, CDR1 WSHSY and CDR2 SAAADI. DNA of the CDR3: TGCGCCAGCAGTGTCCCCAAGACTAGTAGCTTTTCCGATGAGCAGTTCTTC. Translating gives CASSVPKTSSFSDEQFF.

The chain joins TRBV18 to TRBJ2-7; no reliable D call. V lost 3 bases, J lost 4 bases, and 13 bases lay in between. Germline CDR1 reads KGHSH; CDR2 reads LQKENI. The CDR3 is 14 amino acids. CDR3 protein: CASSPGRSGYEQYF. CDR3 bases: TGTGCCAGCTCACCCGGACGGTCGGGTTACGAGCAGTACTTC.

The rearrangement links TRBV15 to TRBJ1-1; 10 nucleotides align to TRBD1. CDR1 is LNHNV, CDR2 YYDKDF, per germline (reference sequence). The CDR3 length is 16 residues. With 4 bases clipped from V and 6 bases from J, the junction kept 11 bases outside the gene matches. CDR3 nucleotides: TGTGCCACCAGCACCGGAGAGACAGGGGGCTTCCCTGAAGCTTTCTTT. This codes for CATSTGETGGFPEAFF.

The chain employs TRBV5-4 and TRBJ2-1; D is ambiguous. CDR1 is SGHNT and CDR2 is YYREEE in the germline V gene (reference sequence). The CDR3 totals 16 residues. The V end lost 4 bases, the J end lost 0 bases, and 14 bases lay between the germline ends. The CDR3 nucleotides are TGTGCCAGCAGCGCCCGACCTGCGAGCTCCTACAATGAGCAGTTCTTC. Translating it yields CASSARPASSYNEQFF.

The chain uses TRBV28 and TRBJ2-7; perhaps TRBD1 as D (6 bases). This CDR3 contains 12 residues. Germline assignment: CDR1 MDHEN and CDR2 SYDVKM. V lost 10 bases to trimming and J lost 3 bases, with 13 bases between them. The CDR3 coding sequence is TGTGCCACCAGACAGGCCCGCTACGAGCAGTACTTC. Encoded protein: CATRQARYEQYF.

The V call is TRBV28, the J call TRBJ2-1; D is possibly TRBD1 (5 bases). V was cut by 7 bases and J by 0 bases, with 13 bases left in between. From germline, CDR1 is MDHEN and CDR2 SYDVKM. The CDR3 has 15 amino acids. CDR3 bases: TGTGCCAGCACGGGTTACAGGAGCTCCTACAATGAGCAGTTCTTC. Its translation is CASTGYRSSYNEQFF.